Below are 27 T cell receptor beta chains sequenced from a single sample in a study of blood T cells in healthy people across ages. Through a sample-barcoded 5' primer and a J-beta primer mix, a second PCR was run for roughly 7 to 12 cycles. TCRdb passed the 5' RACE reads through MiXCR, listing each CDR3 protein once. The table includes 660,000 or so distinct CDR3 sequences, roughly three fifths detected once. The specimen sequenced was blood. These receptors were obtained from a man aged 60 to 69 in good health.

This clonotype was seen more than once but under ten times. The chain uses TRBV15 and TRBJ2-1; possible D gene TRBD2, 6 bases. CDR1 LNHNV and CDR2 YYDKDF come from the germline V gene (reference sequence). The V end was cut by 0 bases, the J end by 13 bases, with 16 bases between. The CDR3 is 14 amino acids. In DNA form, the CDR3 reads TGTGCCACCAGCAGAGATCAGGATAGCGGAGTCCAGTTCTTC. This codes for CATSRDQDSGVQFF.

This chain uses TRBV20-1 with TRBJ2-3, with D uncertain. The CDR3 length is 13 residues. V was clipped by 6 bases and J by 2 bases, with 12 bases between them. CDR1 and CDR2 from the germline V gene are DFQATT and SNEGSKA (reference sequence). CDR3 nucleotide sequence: TGCAGTGCGTTATGGACCGTCACAGATACGCAGTATTTT. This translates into CSALWTVTDTQYF.

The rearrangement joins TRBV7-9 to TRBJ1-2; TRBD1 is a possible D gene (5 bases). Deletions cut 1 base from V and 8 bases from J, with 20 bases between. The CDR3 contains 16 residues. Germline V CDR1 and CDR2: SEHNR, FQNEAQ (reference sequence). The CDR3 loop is CASSLGAAATGVGYTF. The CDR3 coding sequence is TGTGCCAGCAGCTTAGGGGCGGCAGCTACGGGGGTCGGCTACACCTTC. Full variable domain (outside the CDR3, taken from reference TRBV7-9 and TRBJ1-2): DTGVSQNPRHKITKRGQNVTFRCDPISEHNRLYWYRQTLGQGPEFLTYFQNEAQLEKSRLLSDRFSAERPKGSFSTLEIQRTEQGDSAMYLCASSLGAAATGVGYTFGSGTRLTVV.

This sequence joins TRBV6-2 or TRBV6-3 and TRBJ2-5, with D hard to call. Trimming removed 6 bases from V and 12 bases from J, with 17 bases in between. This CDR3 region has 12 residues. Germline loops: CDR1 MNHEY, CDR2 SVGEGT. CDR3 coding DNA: TGTGCCAGCAGCCTACCGGGCCTGGCAAAGTACTTC. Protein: CASSLPGLAKYF.

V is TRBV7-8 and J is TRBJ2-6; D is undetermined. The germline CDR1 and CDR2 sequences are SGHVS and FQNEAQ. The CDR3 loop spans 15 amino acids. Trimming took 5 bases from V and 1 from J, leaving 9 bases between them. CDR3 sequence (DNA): TGTGCCAGCAGCCAGGTTTGGTCTGGGGCCAACGTCCTGACTTTC. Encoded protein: CASSQVWSGANVLTF.

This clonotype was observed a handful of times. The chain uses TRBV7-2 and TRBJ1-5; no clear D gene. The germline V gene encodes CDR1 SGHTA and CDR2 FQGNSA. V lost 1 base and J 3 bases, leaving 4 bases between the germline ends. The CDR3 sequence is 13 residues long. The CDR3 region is CASSLDLNQPQHF. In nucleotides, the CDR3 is TGTGCCAGCAGCTTAGACCTCAATCAGCCCCAGCATTTT. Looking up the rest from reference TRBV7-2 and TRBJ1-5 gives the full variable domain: GAGVSQSPSNKVTEKGKDVELRCDPISGHTALYWYRQSLGQGLEFLIYFQGNSAPDKSGLPSDRFSAERTGGSVSTLTIQRTQQEDSAVYLCASSLDLNQPQHFGDGTRLSIL.

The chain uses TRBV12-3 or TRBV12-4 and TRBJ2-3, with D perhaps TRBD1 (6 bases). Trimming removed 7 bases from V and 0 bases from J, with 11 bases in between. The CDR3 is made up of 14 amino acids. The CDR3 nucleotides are TGTGCCAGCACCCTCAGGGGAAGCACAGATACGCAGTATTTT. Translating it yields CASTLRGSTDTQYF.

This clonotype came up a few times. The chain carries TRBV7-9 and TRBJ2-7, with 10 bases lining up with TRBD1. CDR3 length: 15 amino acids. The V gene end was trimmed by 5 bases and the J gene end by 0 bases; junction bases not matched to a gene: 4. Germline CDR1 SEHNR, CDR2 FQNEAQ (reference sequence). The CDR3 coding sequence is TGTGCCAGCAGCCCCGGGACAGGGGCCTCCTACGAGCAGTACTTC. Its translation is CASSPGTGASYEQYF.

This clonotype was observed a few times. The CDR3 here is CASSFGGRGTEAFF. The CDR3 DNA reads TGTGCCAGCAGCTTTGGGGGGAGAGGCACTGAAGCTTTCTTT. The V gene is TRBV7-9, the J gene TRBJ1-1, with D perhaps matching TRBD1 (5 bases). This CDR3 is 14 amino acids long. Germline CDR1 and CDR2: SEHNR and FQNEAQ (reference sequence). V was shortened by 3 bases and J by 4 bases, with 12 bases between the two germline ends.

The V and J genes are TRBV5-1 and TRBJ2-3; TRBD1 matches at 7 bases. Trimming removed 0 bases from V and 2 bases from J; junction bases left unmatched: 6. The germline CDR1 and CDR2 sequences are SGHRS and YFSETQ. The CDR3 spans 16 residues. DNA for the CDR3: TGCGCCAGCAGCTTGGGAGGGGGACAGTCCACAGATACGCAGTATTTT. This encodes CASSLGGGQSTDTQYF.

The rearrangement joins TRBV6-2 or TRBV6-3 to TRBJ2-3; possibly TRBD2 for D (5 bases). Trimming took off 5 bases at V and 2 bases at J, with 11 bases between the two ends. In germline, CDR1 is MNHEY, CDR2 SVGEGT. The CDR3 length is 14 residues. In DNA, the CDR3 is TGTGCCAGCAGTCCGGGATTCAACACAGATACGCAGTATTTT. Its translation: CASSPGFNTDTQYF.

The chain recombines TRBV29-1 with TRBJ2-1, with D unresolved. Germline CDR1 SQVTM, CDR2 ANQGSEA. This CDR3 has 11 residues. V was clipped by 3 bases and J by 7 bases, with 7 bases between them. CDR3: CSVEWLNEQFF. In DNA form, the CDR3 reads TGCAGCGTTGAGTGGCTTAATGAGCAGTTCTTC.

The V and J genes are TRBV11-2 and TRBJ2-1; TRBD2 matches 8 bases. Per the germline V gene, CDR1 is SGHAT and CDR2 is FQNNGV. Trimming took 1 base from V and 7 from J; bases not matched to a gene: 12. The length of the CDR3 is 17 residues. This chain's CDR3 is CASSLVFAGGTWNEQFF. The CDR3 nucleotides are TGTGCCAGCAGCTTAGTTTTCGCGGGGGGCACATGGAATGAGCAGTTCTTC.

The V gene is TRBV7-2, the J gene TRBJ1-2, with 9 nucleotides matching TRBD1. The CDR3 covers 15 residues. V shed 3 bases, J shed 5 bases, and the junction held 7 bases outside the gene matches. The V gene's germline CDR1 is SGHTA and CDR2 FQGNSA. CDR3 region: CASSFTPGQGYGYTF. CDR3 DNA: TGTGCCAGCAGCTTCACGCCGGGACAGGGATATGGCTACACCTTC.

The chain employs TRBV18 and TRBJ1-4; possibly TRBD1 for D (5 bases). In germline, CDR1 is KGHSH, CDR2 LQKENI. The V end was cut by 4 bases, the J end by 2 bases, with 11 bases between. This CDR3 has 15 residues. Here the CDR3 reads CASSRGEATNEKLFF. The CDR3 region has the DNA TGTGCCAGCTCACGAGGGGAAGCGACTAATGAAAAACTGTTTTTT.

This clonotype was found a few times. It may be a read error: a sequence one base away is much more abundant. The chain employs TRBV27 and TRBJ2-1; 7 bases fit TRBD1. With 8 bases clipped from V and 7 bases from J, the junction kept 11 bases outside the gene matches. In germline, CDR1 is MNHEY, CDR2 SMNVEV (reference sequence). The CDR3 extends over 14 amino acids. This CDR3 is CASGAADRANEQFF. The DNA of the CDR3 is TGTGCCAGCGGTGCGGCCGACAGGGCGAATGAGCAGTTCTTC.

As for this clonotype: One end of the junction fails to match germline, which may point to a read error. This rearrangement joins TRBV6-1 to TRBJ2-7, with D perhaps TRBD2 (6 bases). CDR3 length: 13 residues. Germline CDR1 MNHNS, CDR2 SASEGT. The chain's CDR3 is CASSEAEGRSMFF. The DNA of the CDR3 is TGTGCCAGCAGTGAAGCGGAGGGGCGCAGCATGTTCTTC.

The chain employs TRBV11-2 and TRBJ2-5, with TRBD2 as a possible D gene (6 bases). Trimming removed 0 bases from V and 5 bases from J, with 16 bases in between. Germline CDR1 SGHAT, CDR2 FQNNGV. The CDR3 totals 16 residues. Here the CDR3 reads CASSLDYGGMVETQYF. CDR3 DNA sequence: TGTGCCAGCAGCTTAGATTATGGGGGGATGGTTGAGACCCAGTACTTC.

For the CDR3, the DNA is TGTGCCAGCAGTCGAAACGAGTCGCCGCAGTACTTC. Translated: CASSRNESPQYF. The rearrangement uses TRBV2 and TRBJ2-4; D gene uncertain. CDR1 and CDR2 (germline): SNHLY, FYNNEI. Trimming removed 5 bases at V and 13 bases at J, with 15 bases between. The CDR3 contains 12 residues.

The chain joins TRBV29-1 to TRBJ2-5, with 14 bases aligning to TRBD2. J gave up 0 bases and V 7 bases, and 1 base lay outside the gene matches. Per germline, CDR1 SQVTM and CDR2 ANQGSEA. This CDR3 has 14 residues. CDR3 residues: CSGTSGGNQETQYF. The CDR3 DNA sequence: TGCAGCGGGACTAGCGGGGGGAACCAAGAGACCCAGTACTTC.

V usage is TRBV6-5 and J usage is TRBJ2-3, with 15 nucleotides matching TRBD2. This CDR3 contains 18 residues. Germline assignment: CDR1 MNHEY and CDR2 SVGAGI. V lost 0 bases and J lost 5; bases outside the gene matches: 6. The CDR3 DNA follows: TGTGCCAGCAGTTACTCGTCGGGACTAGCGGGGGGCGAAGATACGCAGTATTTT. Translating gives CASSYSSGLAGGEDTQYF.

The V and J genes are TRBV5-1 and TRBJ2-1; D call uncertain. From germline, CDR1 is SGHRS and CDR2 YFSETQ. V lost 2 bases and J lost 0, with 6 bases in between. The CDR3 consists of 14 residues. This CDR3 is CASSFAASYNEQFF. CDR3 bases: TGCGCCAGCAGCTTTGCGGCCTCCTACAATGAGCAGTTCTTC.

The CDR3 protein is CASSQGLGGQPQHF. The CDR3 bases are TGCGCCAGCAGCCAAGGTCTAGGAGGTCAGCCCCAGCATTTT. The chain uses TRBV4-3 and TRBJ1-5; D is uncertain. The V end lost 1 base, the J end lost 6 bases, and 10 bases lay between the germline ends. CDR1 is LGHNA and CDR2 is YSLEER in the germline V gene. CDR3 length equals 14 residues.

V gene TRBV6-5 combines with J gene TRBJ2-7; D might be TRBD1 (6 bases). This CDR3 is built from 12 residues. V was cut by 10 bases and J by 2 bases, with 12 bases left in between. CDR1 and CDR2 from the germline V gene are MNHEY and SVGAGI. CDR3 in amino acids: CATRQDTYEQYF. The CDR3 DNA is TGTGCCACAAGACAGGACACCTACGAGCAGTACTTC.

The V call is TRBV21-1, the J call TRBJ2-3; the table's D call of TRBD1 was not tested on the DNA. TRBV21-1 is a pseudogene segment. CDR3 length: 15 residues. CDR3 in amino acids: CASSKARGAWDTQYF. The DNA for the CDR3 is TGTGCCAGCAGCAAAGCGCGGGGGGCGTGGGATACGCAGTATTTT.

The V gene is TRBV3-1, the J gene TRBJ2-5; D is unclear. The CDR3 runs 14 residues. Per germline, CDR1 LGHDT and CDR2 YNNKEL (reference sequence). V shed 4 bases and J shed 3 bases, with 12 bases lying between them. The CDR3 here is CASSRTVFEETQYF. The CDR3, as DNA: TGTGCCAGCAGCCGTACAGTATTCGAAGAGACCCAGTACTTC.

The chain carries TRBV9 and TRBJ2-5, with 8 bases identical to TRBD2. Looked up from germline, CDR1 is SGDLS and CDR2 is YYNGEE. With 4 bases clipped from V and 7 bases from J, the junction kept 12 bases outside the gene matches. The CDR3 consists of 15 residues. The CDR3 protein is CASSPGGVLERTQYF. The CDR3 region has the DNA TGTGCCAGCAGCCCCGGGGGGGTTTTGGAGAGGACCCAGTACTTC.